Following are 21 T cell receptor beta chains from one sample sequenced in a study of shared clonotypes between healthy human individuals. Using immunoSEQ multiplex PCR, the repertoire was profiled, and TCRdb retains in-frame clones only, with some absent. The sample holds about 520,000 clones; 70% to 85% are singletons and the top ten take around 12%. The sequenced sample was PBMCs. The receptors originated from a middle-aged woman in good health. Some clones in this sample may be carry-over from other donors' samples.

This clone was seen a handful of times. A read error is the likely source, as a far larger clone sits one nucleotide away. Other DNA sequences in the same sample also yield this CDR3. The J gene is TRBJ2-5, the V gene TRBV20-1, with a possible D match to TRBD1 (6 bases). Germline-derived CDR1 and CDR2 are DFQATT and SNEGSKA (reference sequence). There are 11 residues in the CDR3. The CDR3 nucleotides are TGCAGCGGACAGTTAGGGGAGACCCAGTACTTC. Translated, it gives CSGQLGETQYF.

The chain couples TRBV5-4 to TRBJ1-3; tentative D call: TRBD1 (5 bases). The germline V and J ends were trimmed by 4 bases and 1 base, with 15 bases remaining between them. This CDR3 has 16 residues. Germline CDR1 is SGHNT and CDR2 is YYREEE (reference sequence). The CDR3 spells CASSLDPGVSGNTIYF. In DNA, the CDR3 is TGTGCCAGCAGCCTTGACCCGGGGGTATCTGGAAACACCATATATTTT.

For this clone: Other DNA variants within this sample encode the same CDR3. The chain uses TRBV19 and TRBJ1-1; maybe TRBD1 (6 bases). The CDR3 has 14 amino acids. Germline values: CDR1 LNHDA, CDR2 SQIVND (reference sequence). V was cut by 6 bases and J by 2 bases, with 13 bases left in between. As DNA, the CDR3 is TGTGCCAGTAGCCCGGGACACTTAAACACTGAAGCTTTCTTT. This gives the protein CASSPGHLNTEAFF.

CDR3 residues: CASSYRLAGDTGELFF. The CDR3 bases are TGTGCCAGCAGTTATCGACTAGCGGGGGACACCGGGGAGCTGTTTTTT. V usage is TRBV6-6 and J usage is TRBJ2-2; TRBD2 matches at 12 bases. Germline assignment: CDR1 MNHNY and CDR2 SVGAGI (reference sequence). V shed 3 bases and J 3 bases; nucleotides not matched to a gene: 2. This CDR3 has 16 amino acids.

The chain uses TRBV7-9 and TRBJ2-3, with TRBD2 matching 8 bases. CDR3 size: 15 residues. Per the germline V gene, CDR1 is SEHNR and CDR2 is FQNEAQ (reference sequence). V shed 2 bases and J 6 bases; nucleotides not matched to a gene: 7. CDR3 sequence (DNA): TGTGCCAGCAGCTTACAGGGACTAGGATGGGATACGCAGTATTTT. It yields the protein CASSLQGLGWDTQYF.

The rearrangement uses TRBV27 and TRBJ2-5; 11 bases match TRBD1. CDR3 length: 17 amino acids. Germline V gene sequence: CDR1 MNHEY, CDR2 SMNVEV (reference sequence). V shed 6 bases, J shed 3 bases, and the junction held 12 bases outside the gene matches. The CDR3 here is CASSITGTGGWEETQYF. The CDR3 DNA follows: TGTGCCAGCAGCATAACCGGGACAGGGGGGTGGGAAGAGACCCAGTACTTC.

The chain joins TRBV6-1 to TRBJ2-7; D possibly uses TRBD1 or TRBD2 (7 bases each). The V and J ends lost 2 bases and 4 bases respectively, with 15 bases between them. Germline V gene sequence: CDR1 MNHNS, CDR2 SASEGT. The CDR3 length is 15 residues. The CDR3: CASSESSQGGYEQYF. CDR3 DNA sequence: TGTGCCAGCAGTGAAAGTTCGCAGGGGGGGTACGAGCAGTACTTC.

J is TRBJ2-2 and V is TRBV7-2; no clear D gene. Trimming cost V 1 base and J 2 bases, with 5 bases left between them. The CDR3 spans 14 residues. Per the germline V gene, CDR1 is SGHTA and CDR2 is FQGNSA. CDR3 nucleotide sequence: TGTGCCAGCAGCTTAGTTATAAACACCGGGGAGCTGTTTTTT. Its protein is CASSLVINTGELFF.

V and J are TRBV2 and TRBJ2-7; possibly TRBD2 for D (6 bases). Germline lookup yields CDR1 SNHLY and CDR2 FYNNEI. V lost 6 bases and J lost 7, with 19 bases in between. CDR3 length: 14 amino acids. The CDR3 DNA reads as TGTGCCAGCAGCGCGGGACTCCCTCCGTGGGAGCAGTACTTC. Translation gives CASSAGLPPWEQYF.

V is TRBV7-9 and J is TRBJ2-1; perhaps TRBD1 as D (5 bases). Germline-derived CDR1 and CDR2 are SEHNR and FQNEAQ (reference sequence). V lost 5 bases to trimming and J lost 4 bases, with 12 bases between them. CDR3 size: 14 residues. The CDR3 DNA is TGTGCCAGCAGCACCCGGGCAGGGTACAATGAGCAGTTCTTC. It translates to CASSTRAGYNEQFF.

This clone came up once. The chain employs TRBV11-1 and TRBJ2-1, with D unresolved. The CDR3 runs to 16 residues. The V gene lost 2 bases and the J gene lost 0 bases, with 11 bases spanning the gap. Looked up from germline, CDR1 is SGHAT and CDR2 is FQDESV (reference sequence). The CDR3 bases are TGTGCCAGCAGCTTAAGGCGGACGAGCTCCTACAATGAGCAGTTCTTC. Translating gives CASSLRRTSSYNEQFF. Looking up the rest from reference TRBV11-1 and TRBJ2-1 gives the full variable domain: EAEVAQSPRYKITEKSQAVAFWCDPISGHATLYWYRQILGQGPELLVQFQDESVVDDSQLPKDRFSAERLKGVDSTLKIQPAELGDSAMYLCASSLRRTSSYNEQFFGPGTRLTVL.

The chain joins TRBV11-3 to TRBJ2-2; the D gene is possibly TRBD2 (7 bases). Germline CDR1 and CDR2: SGHNT and YENEEA. V shed 2 bases and J shed 1 base, with 11 bases lying between them. The CDR3 consists of 16 residues. The CDR3 bases are TGTGCCAGCAGCTTACAAGCGGGACAGAACACCGGGGAGCTGTTTTTT. Residues: CASSLQAGQNTGELFF.

The chain joins TRBV15 to TRBJ2-7, with D unresolved. Germline-derived CDR1 and CDR2 are LNHNV and YYDKDF (reference sequence). This CDR3 comprises 13 residues. V was cut by 0 bases and J by 2 bases, with 5 bases left in between. CDR3: CATSRDLTYEQYF. CDR3 DNA: TGTGCCACCAGCAGAGATCTTACCTACGAGCAGTACTTC.

A note on this clone: Relative to the germline gene, one junction end is altered; a read error may explain this. This chain links TRBV7-7 with TRBJ2-3; TRBD2 aligns across 13 bases. CDR3 size: 15 residues. Germline CDR1 SSHAT, CDR2 FNYEAQ (reference sequence). CDR3 in DNA: TGTGCTAGCAGCCAGGGACTAGCGGGAACAGATACGCAGTATTTT. Its protein is CASSQGLAGTDTQYF. Together with reference TRBV7-7 and TRBJ2-3, the CDR3 gives the full variable domain: GAGVSQSPRYKVTKRGQDVTLRCDPISSHATLYWYQQALGQGPEFLTYFNYEAQPDKSGLPSDRFSAERPEGSISTLTIQRTEQRDSAMYRCASSQGLAGTDTQYFGPGTRLTVL.

The V and J genes are TRBV7-9 and TRBJ1-4; D is unclear. This CDR3 spans 12 amino acids. The V end was cut by 3 bases, the J end by 7 bases, with 6 bases between. Germline CDR1 is SEHNR and CDR2 is FQNEAQ (reference sequence). The CDR3 bases are TGTGCCAGCAGCTTGCTTGGTGAAAAACTGTTTTTT. Translating it yields CASSLLGEKLFF.

For this clone: This sample also contains other DNA sequences that code for the same CDR3. This chain joins TRBV19 and TRBJ1-1; D possibly corresponds to TRBD1 (5 bases). Germline CDR1 reads LNHDA; CDR2 reads SQIVND (reference sequence). The CDR3 covers 13 residues. With 3 bases removed from V and 2 bases from J, the gap between germline ends came to 7 bases. In nucleotides, the CDR3 is TGTGCCAGTAGTATTCAGGGAAACACTGAAGCTTTCTTT. Translation gives CASSIQGNTEAFF.

The rearrangement joins TRBV18 to TRBJ2-5; D gene unclear. Trimming shortened V by 3 bases and J by 5 bases, and 16 bases separated the two germline ends. CDR3 length equals 15 residues. In germline, CDR1 is KGHSH, CDR2 LQKENI. The CDR3: CASSPDLGDGETQYF. The CDR3 region has the DNA TGTGCCAGCTCACCGGATCTGGGCGATGGGGAGACCCAGTACTTC.

This clone was detected only a few times. The chain employs TRBV6-5 and TRBJ2-1; D not resolved. The V end was cut by 5 bases, the J end by 4 bases, with 3 bases between. Germline V gene data show CDR1 as MNHEY and CDR2 as SVGAGI. The CDR3 contains 11 residues. Here the CDR3 reads CASSPYNEQFF. The CDR3, as DNA: TGTGCCAGCAGTCCATACAATGAGCAGTTCTTC.

By share, this clone counts as medium-sized. The sample has other DNA sequences that encode this CDR3 too. The chain has TRBV28 and TRBJ1-2; 7 bases fit TRBD1. The CDR3 is made up of 14 amino acids. Germline V CDR1 and CDR2: MDHEN, SYDVKM. The V gene end was trimmed by 6 bases and the J gene end by 5 bases; junction bases not matched to a gene: 9. The CDR3 DNA sequence: TGTGCCAGCAGAACTACAGGGGTCCGGTATGGCTACACCTTC. This sequence encodes CASRTTGVRYGYTF.

This rearrangement joins TRBV5-1 to TRBJ2-1; TRBD2 might be the D (6 bases). This CDR3 spans 14 amino acids. The germline V gene encodes CDR1 SGHRS and CDR2 YFSETQ. V was shortened by 1 base and J by 4 bases, with 9 bases between the two germline ends. CDR3 residues: CASSLNREYNEQFF. The CDR3 DNA follows: TGCGCCAGCAGCTTGAATCGGGAGTACAATGAGCAGTTCTTC. Looking up the rest from reference TRBV5-1 and TRBJ2-1 gives the full variable domain: KAGVTQTPRYLIKTRGQQVTLSCSPISGHRSVSWYQQTPGQGLQFLFEYFSETQRNKGNFPGRFSGRQFSNSRSEMNVSTLELGDSALYLCASSLNREYNEQFFGPGTRLTVL.

This sequence joins TRBV9 and TRBJ2-1, with 8 positions matching TRBD2. The V segment lost 3 bases and the J segment 0 bases; nucleotides outside the gene matches: 5. CDR1 is SGDLS, CDR2 YYNGEE, per germline. The CDR3 loop spans 16 amino acids. The CDR3 is CASSASGSGSYNEQFF. As DNA, the CDR3 is TGTGCCAGCAGCGCGAGCGGGAGCGGCTCCTACAATGAGCAGTTCTTC.